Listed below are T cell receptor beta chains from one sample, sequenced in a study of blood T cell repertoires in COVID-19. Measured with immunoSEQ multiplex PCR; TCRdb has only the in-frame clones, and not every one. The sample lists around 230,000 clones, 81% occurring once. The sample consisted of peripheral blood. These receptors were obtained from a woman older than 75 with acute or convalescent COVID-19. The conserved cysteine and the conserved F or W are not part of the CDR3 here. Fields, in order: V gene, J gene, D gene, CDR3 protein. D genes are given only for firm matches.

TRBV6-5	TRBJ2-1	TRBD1	ASSDRDRGQQF
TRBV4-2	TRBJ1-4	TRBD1	ASSPQEQGYEKLF
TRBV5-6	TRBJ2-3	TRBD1	ASSLPGQGPDTQY
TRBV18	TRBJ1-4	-	ASSPQQDNEKLF
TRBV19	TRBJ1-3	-	ASTLGGNTIY
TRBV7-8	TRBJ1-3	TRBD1	ASSLGPGGIGGNTIY
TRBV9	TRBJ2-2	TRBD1	ASSAPWTGIAGELF
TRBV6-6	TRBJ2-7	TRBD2	ASRPGLAGPGEQY
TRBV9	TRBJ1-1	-	ASSALGGTTEAF
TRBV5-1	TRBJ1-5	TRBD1	ASSPVPGQGSGNQPQH
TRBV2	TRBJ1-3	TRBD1	ASSVGRDRAGNTIY
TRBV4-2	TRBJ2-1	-	ASSQDRDPLNEQF
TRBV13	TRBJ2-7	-	ASRLAGINEQY
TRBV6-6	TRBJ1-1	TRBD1	ASSWDRGLTEAF
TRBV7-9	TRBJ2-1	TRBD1	ASSLVDTGGYNEQF
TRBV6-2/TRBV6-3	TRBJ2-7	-	ASSLWGESYEQY
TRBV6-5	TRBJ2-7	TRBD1	ASSYSFEGAYEQY
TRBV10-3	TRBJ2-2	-	ATRPPGYTGELF
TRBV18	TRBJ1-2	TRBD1	ASSPGTGETGYT
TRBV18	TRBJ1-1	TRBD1	ASSAGQENTEAF
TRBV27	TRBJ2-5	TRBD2	ASKPSGAGETQY
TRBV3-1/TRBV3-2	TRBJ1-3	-	ASSQDEAGLGNTIY
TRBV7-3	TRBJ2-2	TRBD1	ASSLNGQGIGELF
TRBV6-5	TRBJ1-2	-	ATGGQTIYGYT
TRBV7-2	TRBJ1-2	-	ASSLAVSYGYT
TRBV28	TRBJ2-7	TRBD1	ASSQSTGGSYEQY
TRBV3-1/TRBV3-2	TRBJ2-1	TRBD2	ASSQEWGGFHNEQF
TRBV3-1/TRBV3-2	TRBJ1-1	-	ASSHQWGHTEAF
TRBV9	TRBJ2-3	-	ASSARAGDSTDTQY
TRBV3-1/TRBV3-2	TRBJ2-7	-	ASSQSPSQGHSYEQY
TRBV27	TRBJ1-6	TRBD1	ASSSLGQGGNSPLH
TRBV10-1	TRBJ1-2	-	ASLGGYYGYT
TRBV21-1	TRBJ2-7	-	ASSKGSGRAYEQY
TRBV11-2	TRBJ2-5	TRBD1	ASSLGTGMYQETQY
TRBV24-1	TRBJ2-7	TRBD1	ATSARTGADEQY
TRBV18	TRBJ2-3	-	ASSIGTLGGADTQY
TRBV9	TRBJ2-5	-	ASSVEGAIQETQY
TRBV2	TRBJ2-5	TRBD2	ASIWRGGSQETQY
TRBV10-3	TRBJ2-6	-	AISEGGFGANVLT
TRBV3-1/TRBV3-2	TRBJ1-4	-	ASSQGGSQGRVEKLF
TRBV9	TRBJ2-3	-	ASSVGASPTADTQY
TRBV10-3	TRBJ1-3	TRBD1	AISTTTGAGNTIY
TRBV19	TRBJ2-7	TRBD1	ASSGGQGTKYEQY
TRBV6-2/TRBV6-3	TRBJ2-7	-	ASSYVGTAPSYEQY
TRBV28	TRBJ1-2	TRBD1	ASSLRGDRAIGYT
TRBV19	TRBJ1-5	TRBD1	ASSDRVRNQPQH
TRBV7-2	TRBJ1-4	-	ASSIQRGGNEKLF
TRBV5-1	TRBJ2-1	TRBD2	ASSSGPGLGNNEQF
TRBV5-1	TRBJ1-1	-	ASSLEGQYMNTEAF
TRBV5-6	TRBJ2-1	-	ASSLATFYNEQF
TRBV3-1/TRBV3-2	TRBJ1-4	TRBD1	ASSPTGEDEKLF
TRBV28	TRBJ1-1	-	ASSPTAGYTEAF
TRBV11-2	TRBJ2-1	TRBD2	ASSFNSGGYNEQF
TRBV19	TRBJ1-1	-	ASSKSGSVETEAF
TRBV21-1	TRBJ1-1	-	ASSKASFSSSRGETEAF
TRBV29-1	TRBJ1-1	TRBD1	SVGTGDEAF
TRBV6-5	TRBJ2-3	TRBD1	ASSPGQVADTQY
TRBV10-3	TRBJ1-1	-	AISENFIRGGNTEAF
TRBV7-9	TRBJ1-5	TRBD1	ASSSGQGSNQPQH